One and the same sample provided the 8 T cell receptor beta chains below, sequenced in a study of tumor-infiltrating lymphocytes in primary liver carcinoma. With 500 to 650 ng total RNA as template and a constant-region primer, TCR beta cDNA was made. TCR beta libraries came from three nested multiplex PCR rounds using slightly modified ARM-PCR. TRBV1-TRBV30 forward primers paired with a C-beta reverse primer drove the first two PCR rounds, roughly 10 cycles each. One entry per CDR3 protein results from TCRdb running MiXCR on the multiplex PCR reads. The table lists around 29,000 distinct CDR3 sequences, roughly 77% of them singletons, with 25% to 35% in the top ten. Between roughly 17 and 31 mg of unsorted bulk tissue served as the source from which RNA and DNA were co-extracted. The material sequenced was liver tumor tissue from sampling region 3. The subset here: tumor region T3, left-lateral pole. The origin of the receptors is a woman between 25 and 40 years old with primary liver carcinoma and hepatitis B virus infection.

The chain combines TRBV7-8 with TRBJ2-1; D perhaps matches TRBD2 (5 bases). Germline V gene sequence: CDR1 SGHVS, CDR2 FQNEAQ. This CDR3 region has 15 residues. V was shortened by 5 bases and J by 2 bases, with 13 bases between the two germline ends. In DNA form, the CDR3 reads TGTGCCAGCAGCATCTCTAGCTCGACCTACAATGAGCAGTTCTTC. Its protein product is CASSISSSTYNEQFF.

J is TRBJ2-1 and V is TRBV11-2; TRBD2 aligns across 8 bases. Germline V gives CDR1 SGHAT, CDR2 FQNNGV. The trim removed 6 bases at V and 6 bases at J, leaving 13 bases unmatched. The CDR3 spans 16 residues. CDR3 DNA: TGTGCCAGCAGGATTACTATCGGGAGGGCCAGCAATGAGCAGTTCTTC. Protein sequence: CASRITIGRASNEQFF.

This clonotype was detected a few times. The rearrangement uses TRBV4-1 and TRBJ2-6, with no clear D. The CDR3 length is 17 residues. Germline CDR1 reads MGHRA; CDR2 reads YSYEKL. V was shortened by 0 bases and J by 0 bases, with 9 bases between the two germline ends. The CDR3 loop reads CASSQESQDSGANVLTF. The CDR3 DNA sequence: TGCGCCAGCAGCCAAGAGTCACAAGACTCTGGGGCCAACGTCCTGACTTTC.

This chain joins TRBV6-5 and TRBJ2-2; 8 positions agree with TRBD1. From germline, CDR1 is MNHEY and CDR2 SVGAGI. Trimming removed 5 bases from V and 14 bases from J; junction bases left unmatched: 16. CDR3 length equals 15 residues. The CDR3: CASSPRTGFSGELFF. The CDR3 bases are TGTGCCAGCAGTCCGCGGACAGGGTTCAGCGGTGAACTGTTTTTT.

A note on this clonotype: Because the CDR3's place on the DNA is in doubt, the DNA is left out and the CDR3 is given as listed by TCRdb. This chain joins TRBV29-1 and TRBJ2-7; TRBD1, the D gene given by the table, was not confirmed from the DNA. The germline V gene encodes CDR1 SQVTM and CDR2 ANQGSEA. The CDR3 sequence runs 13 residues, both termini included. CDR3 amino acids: CSVDVGTGARQYF.

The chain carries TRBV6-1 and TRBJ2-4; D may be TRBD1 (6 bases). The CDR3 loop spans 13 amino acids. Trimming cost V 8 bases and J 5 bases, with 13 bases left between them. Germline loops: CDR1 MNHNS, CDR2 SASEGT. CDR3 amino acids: CASLIGGENIQYF. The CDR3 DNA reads TGTGCCAGCCTGATAGGGGGTGAAAACATTCAGTACTTC.

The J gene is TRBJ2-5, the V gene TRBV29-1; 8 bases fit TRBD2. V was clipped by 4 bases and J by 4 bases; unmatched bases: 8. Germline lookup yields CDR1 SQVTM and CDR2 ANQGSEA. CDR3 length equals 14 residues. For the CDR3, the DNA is TGCAGCGTTGTGGCAGCGGGGGCCATAGAGACCCAGTACTTC. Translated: CSVVAAGAIETQYF. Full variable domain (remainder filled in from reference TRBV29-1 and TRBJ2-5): SAVISQKPSRDICQRGTSLTIQCQVDSQVTMMFWYRQQPGQSLTLIATANQGSEATYESGFVIDKFPISRPNLTFSTLTVSNMSPEDSSIYLCSVVAAGAIETQYFGPGTRLLVL.

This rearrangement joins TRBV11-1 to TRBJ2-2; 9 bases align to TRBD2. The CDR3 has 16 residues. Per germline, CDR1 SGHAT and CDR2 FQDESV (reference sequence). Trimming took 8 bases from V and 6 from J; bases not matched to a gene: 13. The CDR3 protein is CASCRVIAGVSGELFF. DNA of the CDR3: TGTGCCAGCTGTAGGGTTATAGCGGGAGTGTCCGGGGAGCTGTTTTTT.